These T cell receptor beta chains were read from a single sample in a study of blood T cell repertoires in COVID-19. TCRdb keeps only in-frame clones here, not all; method: immunoSEQ multiplex PCR. The sample has roughly 60,000 clones, approximately 87% seen once; the top ten hold about 3.8%. Sequenced input: peripheral blood. The receptors were gathered from a human donor in a cohort sampled during active COVID-19. CDR3s leave out the opening cysteine and the closing phenylalanine or tryptophan. Clone size is given for some rows only: seen once, a few or many times, or a class if the clone is expanded.

j_call v_call clone_size cdr3_aa
TRBJ2-2 TRBV7-9 NA ASSLSRGQSDTGELF
TRBJ1-1 TRBV4-1 NA ASSQVTGNTEAF
TRBJ2-1 TRBV7-9 NA ASSLAPGLAGDYNEQF
TRBJ2-7 TRBV28 NA ASSLLSSGYEQY
TRBJ1-1 TRBV7-2 NA ASSLSGQGKTEAF
TRBJ1-1 TRBV7-8 NA ASSPLSEAF
TRBJ1-5 TRBV4-1 NA ASSQGRGSFNQPQH
TRBJ2-1 TRBV13 NA ASSWSGLGYNEQF
TRBJ2-7 TRBV28 few ASSLLKGLAVGGGDEQY
TRBJ2-3 TRBV9 NA ASSQRASGGNQVADTQY
TRBJ1-2 TRBV4-2 NA ASSQNRGRPFGYT
TRBJ2-5 TRBV7-9 NA ASSSREIQETQY
TRBJ2-3 TRBV3-1/TRBV3-2 NA ASSQETSGTDTQY
TRBJ2-7 TRBV30 NA ACLGGPHEQY
TRBJ1-4 TRBV7-9 once ASSLGTNEKLF
TRBJ2-5 TRBV6-2/TRBV6-3 NA ASSSPSGRYETQY
TRBJ2-5 TRBV5-8 NA ASSQGGSGAGETQY
TRBJ2-1 TRBV27 NA ASSLQGHNEQF
TRBJ2-7 TRBV11-2 NA ASSLGGAEGQY
TRBJ2-7 TRBV6-1 NA ASSERGQIYEQY
TRBJ1-2 TRBV4-1 NA ASTDPTGTEIYGYT
TRBJ2-1 TRBV27 NA ASSPQGRFDEQF
TRBJ2-7 TRBV28 NA ASSFEPGQGTEQY
TRBJ2-7 TRBV5-1 NA ASKRGTSGTYEQY
TRBJ1-5 TRBV18 NA ASSPSLGGEQPQH
TRBJ1-5 TRBV6-1 NA ASSEDRAQPQH
TRBJ1-2 TRBV5-4 few ASSPSGGRVYGYT
TRBJ1-2 TRBV6-2/TRBV6-3 NA ASSQQGANYGYT
TRBJ1-1 TRBV9 NA ASSARTGAEAF
TRBJ1-1 TRBV10-2 once ASSEPRRNTEAF
TRBJ2-7 TRBV7-9 NA ASSRSGDEQY
TRBJ2-5 TRBV28 NA ASRHPSGRLGETQY
TRBJ1-6 TRBV5-6 NA ASSLLPGQNNSPLH
TRBJ2-3 TRBV9 NA ASSVGVGATDTQY
TRBJ2-7 TRBV20-1 NA SARLRYQY
TRBJ2-1 TRBV5-1 NA ASSLGTDQF
TRBJ2-1 TRBV6-2/TRBV6-3 NA ASSYVSGGNEQF
TRBJ1-6 TRBV19 NA ASSNPIGQGEGSPLH
TRBJ1-2 TRBV19 NA ASSDHPDRPANYGYT
TRBJ2-5 TRBV29-1 NA SALQVPTQY
TRBJ1-6 TRBV25-1 NA ASSGMGALNSPLH
TRBJ1-6 TRBV5-1 NA ASSGGTGIQDSPLH
TRBJ2-7 TRBV28 few ASSPRLTGHGEQY
TRBJ1-3 TRBV19 NA AIDTGPSGNTIY
TRBJ2-7 TRBV19 NA ASSMMGQSYEQY
TRBJ1-2 TRBV7-9 NA ASSLGGRPGA
TRBJ1-5 TRBV19 once ASRESGRRVNQPQH
TRBJ2-7 TRBV15 NA ATSRQPRTGVREQY
TRBJ2-2 TRBV30 NA AWSWQANTGELF
TRBJ2-1 TRBV4-3 NA ASSRGLGYDEQF
TRBJ1-1 TRBV7-3 NA ASSPGVTGGEAF
TRBJ2-7 TRBV19 NA ASSPGQAYEQY
TRBJ2-5 TRBV11-2 NA ASSLVQVGSETQY
TRBJ1-6 TRBV6-1 NA ASSEARGLDSPLH
TRBJ2-7 TRBV11-2 NA ASREGLADYEQY
TRBJ2-1 TRBV6-6 NA ASSYPLAGGRNEQF
TRBJ1-3 TRBV27 NA ASSPLSGNTIY
TRBJ2-3 TRBV6-7 NA ASSYRRDSSTDTQY
TRBJ2-5 TRBV4-1 NA ASSQTIAGGPQETQY